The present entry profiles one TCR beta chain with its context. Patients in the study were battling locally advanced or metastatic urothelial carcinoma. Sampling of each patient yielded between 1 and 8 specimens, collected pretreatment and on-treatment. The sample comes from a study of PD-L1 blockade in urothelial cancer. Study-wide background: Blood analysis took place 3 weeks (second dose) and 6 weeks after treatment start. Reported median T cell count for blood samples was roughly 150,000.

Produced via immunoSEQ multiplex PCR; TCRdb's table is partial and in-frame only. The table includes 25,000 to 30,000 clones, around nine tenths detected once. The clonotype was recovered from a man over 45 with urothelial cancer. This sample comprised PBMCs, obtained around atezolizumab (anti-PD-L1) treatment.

The CDR3 sequence is CASSLGGGPMREQYF. Written as DNA, the CDR3 is TGTGCCAGCAGCTTAGGGGGAGGGCCTATGAGAGAGCAGTACTTC. The gene calls are TRBV11-2 and TRBJ2-7, with 7 nucleotides matching TRBD2. After removal of 1 base from V and 7 bases from J, the junction contained 10 bases not matched to a gene. The germline gives CDR1 SGHAT, CDR2 FQNNGV. The CDR3 has 15 amino acids.